Below are 27 T cell receptor beta chains sequenced from a single sample in a study of blood T cell repertoires in COVID-19. Profiling relied on immunoSEQ multiplex PCR, and the TCRdb table lists in-frame clones only, not all of them. Of about 100,000 clones listed, 84% are singletons. The specimen was peripheral blood. Receptors originate from a human donor in a cohort sampled during active COVID-19.

The chain has TRBV5-5 and TRBJ1-1; D gene ambiguous. CDR1 and CDR2 from the germline V gene are SGHKS and YYEKEE (reference sequence). The CDR3 runs to 14 residues. Deletions cut 1 base from V and 2 bases from J, with 9 bases between. The CDR3 sequence is CASSLFAINTEAFF. As DNA, the CDR3 is TGTGCCAGCAGCTTGTTTGCGATAAACACTGAAGCTTTCTTT.

The rearrangement uses TRBV7-9 and TRBJ2-1, with D perhaps matching TRBD1 (5 bases). The germline V gene has CDR1 SEHNR and CDR2 FQNEAQ (reference sequence). The CDR3 totals 17 residues. V lost 3 bases and J 10 bases, leaving 25 bases between the germline ends. The CDR3 nucleotides read TGTGCCAGCAGCTTCTGGGTTCGCGCCGACAGCGTCGGGGAGCAGTTCTTC. It codes for CASSFWVRADSVGEQFF.

This chain joins TRBV18 and TRBJ2-2; 7 bases fit TRBD1. Germline CDR1 KGHSH, CDR2 LQKENI. The ends lost 3 bases at V and 4 bases at J; junction bases unmatched: 11. The CDR3 sequence is 17 residues long. The CDR3 region is CASSPQTGKLSTGELFF. DNA of the CDR3: TGTGCCAGCTCACCTCAGACAGGGAAGCTATCCACCGGGGAGCTGTTTTTT.

The V gene is TRBV19, the J gene TRBJ2-1; TRBD2 matches 12 bases. V lost 4 bases to trimming and J lost 0 bases; unmatched junction nucleotides: 16. The CDR3 length is 21 residues. Looked up from germline, CDR1 is LNHDA and CDR2 is SQIVND (reference sequence). The CDR3 protein is CASSTTPRRTSGVSSYNEQFF. DNA of the CDR3: TGTGCCAGTAGTACTACGCCTAGGCGGACTAGCGGGGTGAGCTCCTACAATGAGCAGTTCTTC.

The rearrangement uses TRBV18 and TRBJ2-7; TRBD1 matches 11 bases. V lost 6 bases and J lost 6; bases outside the gene matches: 4. This CDR3 spans 13 amino acids. In germline, CDR1 is KGHSH, CDR2 LQKENI. CDR3 bases: TGTGCCAGCTCGCTGGACAGGGGGCGCGAGCAGTACGTC. Translation: CASSLDRGREQYV.

The rearrangement joins TRBV6-5 to TRBJ2-7, with 9 bases matching TRBD1. Germline trimming cut 6 bases from V and 4 bases from J; bases unmatched to any gene: 10. From germline, CDR1 is MNHEY and CDR2 SVGAGI. The CDR3 loop spans 15 amino acids. The CDR3 reads CASRGAGTGIYEQYF. As DNA, the CDR3 is TGTGCCAGCAGGGGAGCCGGGACAGGGATTTACGAGCAGTACTTC.

The genes are TRBV9 and TRBJ2-3; no clear D gene. The ends were cut back, 0 bases at V and 2 bases at J, with 10 bases in the middle. The germline CDR1 and CDR2 sequences are SGDLS and YYNGEE. The CDR3 is 15 amino acids. This chain's CDR3 is CASSVGDTATDTQYF. CDR3 coding DNA: TGTGCCAGCAGCGTAGGCGACACGGCCACAGATACGCAGTATTTT.

This rearrangement joins TRBV28 to TRBJ1-1, with 9 bases lining up with TRBD1. The CDR3 is made up of 15 amino acids. Germline CDR1 reads MDHEN; CDR2 reads SYDVKM. J gave up 1 base and V 5 bases, and 5 bases lay outside the gene matches. The CDR3 DNA sequence: TGTGCCAGCAGTCCCGGGACAGGGAAGAACACTGAAGCTTTCTTT. It is translated as CASSPGTGKNTEAFF.

The rearrangement links TRBV2 to TRBJ2-7; 9 bases line up with TRBD1. Losses at the gene ends were 6 bases for V and 0 bases for J; bases not matched to a gene: 3. Per the germline V gene, CDR1 is SNHLY and CDR2 is FYNNEI. The CDR3 spans 14 residues. CDR3 sequence reads: CASRRTGVSYEQYF. CDR3 DNA: TGTGCCAGCAGGAGGACAGGGGTCTCCTACGAGCAGTACTTC.

V gene TRBV9 combines with J gene TRBJ1-5; TRBD1 agrees at 8 bases. CDR3 length: 14 amino acids. Trimming at V came to 4 bases and at J to 7 bases, leaving 7 bases not matched to a gene. Per germline, CDR1 SGDLS and CDR2 YYNGEE. CDR3 loop: CASSSLDRGQPQHF. CDR3 nucleotide sequence: TGTGCCAGCAGCTCCCTAGACAGGGGACAGCCCCAGCATTTT.

The rearrangement uses TRBV27 and TRBJ1-6; D is ambiguous. Deletions cut 1 base from V and 5 bases from J, with 15 bases between. The length of the CDR3 is 17 residues. Germline V gene lookup returns CDR1 MNHEY and CDR2 SMNVEV (reference sequence). The CDR3 reads CASSLWSRAGNNSPLHF. CDR3 nucleotide sequence: TGTGCCAGCAGTTTATGGTCCCGGGCCGGGAATAATTCACCCCTCCACTTT.

This chain joins TRBV6-2 or TRBV6-3 and TRBJ2-7, with D hard to call. Looked up from germline, CDR1 is MNHEY and CDR2 is SVGEGT. The CDR3 has 13 amino acids. V lost 3 bases and J lost 3, with 9 bases in between. The CDR3 is CASSYGQYYEQYF. The CDR3 bases are TGTGCCAGCAGTTATGGTCAGTACTACGAGCAGTACTTC.

The chain carries TRBV28 and TRBJ1-1, with unresolved D. V was pared by 6 bases and J by 1 base, with 18 bases between. The germline V gene encodes CDR1 MDHEN and CDR2 SYDVKM. The CDR3 length is 16 residues. CDR3 sequence: CASSVPVHGGNTEAFF. The CDR3 coding sequence is TGTGCCAGCAGCGTTCCCGTACATGGAGGGAACACTGAAGCTTTCTTT.

This chain links TRBV5-1 with TRBJ2-3; D perhaps matches TRBD1 (5 bases). Per the germline V gene, CDR1 is SGHRS and CDR2 is YFSETQ. V lost 3 bases to trimming and J lost 2 bases, with 10 bases between them. This CDR3 is built from 14 residues. CDR3 region: CASSSQGNTDTQYF. The CDR3 nucleotides read TGCGCCAGCAGCTCCCAGGGAAACACAGATACGCAGTATTTT.

This clone was observed once. This chain connects TRBV3-1 (or the pseudogene TRBV3-2) to TRBJ2-7; D remains unclear. There are 15 residues in the CDR3. The germline gives CDR1 LGHDT, CDR2 YNNKEL (reference sequence). The V gene lost 2 bases and the J gene lost 3 bases, with 14 bases spanning the gap. The CDR3, as DNA: TGTGCCAGCAGCCAATTAAGACAAGGAAGCTACGAGCAGTACGTC. Its translation is CASSQLRQGSYEQYV.

The chain uses TRBV30 and TRBJ1-2, with D perhaps matching TRBD1 (6 bases). In germline, CDR1 is GTSNPN, CDR2 SVGIG (reference sequence). V lost 3 bases and J 5 bases, leaving 19 bases between the germline ends. The CDR3 loop spans 15 amino acids. The chain's CDR3 is CAWSRKQGRGYGYTF. CDR3 in DNA: TGTGCCTGGAGCCGCAAGCAGGGGAGAGGGTATGGCTACACCTTC.

This chain connects TRBV7-2 to TRBJ1-5; tentatively, D is TRBD1 (6 bases). This CDR3 is 13 amino acids long. Germline V gene data show CDR1 as SGHTA and CDR2 as FQGNSA. Trimming stripped 6 bases from V and 6 bases from J, with 12 bases between. CDR3 residues: CASRSGVGQPQHF. The CDR3 DNA is TGTGCCAGCAGGTCAGGGGTGGGTCAGCCCCAGCATTTT.

This rearrangement joins TRBV15 to TRBJ1-5; TRBD1 might be the D (6 bases). Germline V gives CDR1 LNHNV, CDR2 YYDKDF (reference sequence). V lost 0 bases to trimming and J lost 7 bases, with 13 bases between them. This CDR3 has 15 amino acids. The CDR3 DNA is TGTGCCACCAGCAGAGATAAGTTAGGACAGCAGCCCCAGCATTTT. Protein product: CATSRDKLGQQPQHF.

V gene TRBV28 combines with J gene TRBJ2-7; tentatively, D is TRBD1 (6 bases). The CDR3 sequence is 16 residues long. Between the trimmed V and J ends, which lost 2 bases and 2 bases, there was a span of 16 bases. Germline V gives CDR1 MDHEN, CDR2 SYDVKM. The CDR3 DNA is TGTGCCAGCAGTTTAGGTAGGACAGCGCTCACCTACGAGCAGTACGTC. It translates to CASSLGRTALTYEQYV.

The V and J genes are TRBV5-1 and TRBJ2-5; 7 positions match TRBD1. Trimming at V came to 4 bases and at J to 2 bases, leaving 5 bases not matched to a gene. Germline CDR1 and CDR2: SGHRS and YFSETQ. This CDR3 contains 14 residues. The CDR3 DNA reads as TGCGCCAGCAGCCTCCTGACAGGGCAAGAGACCCAGTACTTC. Amino acids: CASSLLTGQETQYF. Full variable domain (remainder filled in from reference TRBV5-1 and TRBJ2-5): KAGVTQTPRYLIKTRGQQVTLSCSPISGHRSVSWYQQTPGQGLQFLFEYFSETQRNKGNFPGRFSGRQFSNSRSEMNVSTLELGDSALYLCASSLLTGQETQYFGPGTRLLVL.

The sample holds many counts of this clone. V gene TRBV6-2 or TRBV6-3 combines with J gene TRBJ1-5; D remains ambiguous. Germline CDR1 reads MNHEY; CDR2 reads SVGEGT. This CDR3 has 14 residues. V lost 1 base, J lost 3 bases, and 7 bases lay in between. This CDR3 reads CASSYLSNNQPQHF. The CDR3 DNA sequence: TGTGCCAGCAGTTACTTGTCTAACAATCAGCCCCAGCATTTT.

This clone was seen more than once but under ten times. Other DNA variants within this sample encode the same CDR3. The chain has TRBV18 and TRBJ1-2; D is perhaps TRBD1 (5 bases). V lost 3 bases and J lost 6, with 11 bases in between. CDR3 length equals 13 residues. Germline lookup yields CDR1 KGHSH and CDR2 LQKENI. The CDR3: CASSPAGGHGYTF. The CDR3 DNA is TGTGCCAGCTCACCTGCCGGGGGACATGGCTACACCTTC.

This clone was recorded only once. The V call is TRBV24-1, the J call TRBJ2-1, with 10 bases identical to TRBD2. The CDR3 length is 18 residues. Trimming removed 3 bases from V and 4 bases from J; junction bases left unmatched: 11. CDR1 and CDR2 from the germline V gene are KGHDR and SFDVKD. The CDR3 protein is CATSDRSLASGSYNEQFF. As DNA, the CDR3 is TGTGCCACCAGTGATCGATCTCTCGCTAGCGGGAGTTACAATGAGCAGTTCTTC.

V usage is TRBV5-6 and J usage is TRBJ2-6; 8 bases are a match to TRBD2. There are 15 residues in the CDR3. The V segment lost 4 bases and the J segment 4 bases; nucleotides outside the gene matches: 4. The germline V gene encodes CDR1 SGHDT and CDR2 YYEEEE. The CDR3 protein is CASSQGLGGANVLTF. The CDR3 nucleotides read TGTGCCAGCAGCCAGGGACTAGGGGGGGCCAACGTCCTGACTTTC.

This chain connects TRBV19 to TRBJ2-1; 10 bases map to TRBD1. The junction had 11 bases not matched to a gene; V was cut back by 7 bases and J by 8 bases. In germline, CDR1 is LNHDA, CDR2 SQIVND (reference sequence). The CDR3 spans 15 residues. This CDR3 reads CASTTGTGVWDEQFF. CDR3 in DNA: TGTGCCAGTACCACCGGGACAGGGGTCTGGGATGAGCAGTTCTTC.

This chain links TRBV7-2 with TRBJ2-5; the match to TRBD1 covers 9 bases. Germline CDR1 and CDR2: SGHTA and FQGNSA. The CDR3 runs 14 residues. V trimming: 5 bases; J trimming: 5 bases; junction bases outside the gene matches: 6. In DNA form, the CDR3 reads TGTGCCAGCAGCCCTTGGACAGGGGATGAGACCCAGTACTTC. Translated, it gives CASSPWTGDETQYF. The whole variable domain, filled in from reference TRBV7-2 and TRBJ2-5, reads GAGVSQSPSNKVTEKGKDVELRCDPISGHTALYWYRQSLGQGLEFLIYFQGNSAPDKSGLPSDRFSAERTGGSVSTLTIQRTQQEDSAVYLCASSPWTGDETQYFGPGTRLLVL.

This sequence joins TRBV4-3 and TRBJ2-7; 7 bases agree with TRBD2. There are 14 residues in the CDR3. Germline CDR1 LGHNA, CDR2 YSLEER. The V segment lost 1 base and the J segment 3 bases; nucleotides outside the gene matches: 3. The CDR3 is CASSQARDYYEQYF. The CDR3 nucleotides are TGCGCCAGCAGCCAAGCCCGGGACTACTACGAGCAGTACTTC.